The 31 T cell receptor beta chains presented below share a single source sample, sequenced in a study of cytotoxic CD8 clonotypes in ibrutinib-treated CLL. Profiling relied on immunoSEQ multiplex PCR, and the TCRdb table lists in-frame clones only, not all of them. Of hundreds of thousands of clones listed, 70% are singletons. This specimen consisted of PBMCs, obtained after 24 months of ibrutinib treatment. The receptor source for this set is a human donor with chronic lymphocytic leukemia.

The V gene is TRBV30, the J gene TRBJ1-2, with 7 bases fitting TRBD1. After removal of 3 bases from V and 8 bases from J, the junction contained 15 bases not matched to a gene. The CDR3 totals 15 residues. CDR1 is GTSNPN and CDR2 is SVGIG in the germline V gene (reference sequence). CDR3 residues: CAWRVQGSHSGGYTF. In DNA, the CDR3 is TGTGCCTGGAGAGTACAGGGGTCGCACTCGGGGGGCTACACCTTC.

The V gene is TRBV11-2, the J gene TRBJ1-2; D perhaps matches TRBD1 (6 bases). This CDR3 is built from 15 residues. Germline values: CDR1 SGHAT, CDR2 FQNNGV. V shed 2 bases and J shed 6 bases, with 16 bases lying between them. CDR3 loop: CASSLTGPLSDGYTF. In DNA, the CDR3 is TGTGCCAGCAGCTTAACAGGGCCCTTATCGGATGGCTACACCTTC. The whole variable domain, remainder taken from reference TRBV11-2 and TRBJ1-2, is EAGVAQSPRYKIIEKRQSVAFWCNPISGHATLYWYQQILGQGPKLLIQFQNNGVVDDSQLPKDRFSAERLKGVDSTLKIQPAKLEDSAVYLCASSLTGPLSDGYTFGSGTRLTVV.

V usage is TRBV12-5 and J usage is TRBJ2-1; 14 nucleotides line up with TRBD2. Germline V gene lookup returns CDR1 LGHNT and CDR2 FRNRAP. This CDR3 is 17 amino acids long. V was clipped by 5 bases and J by 4 bases; unmatched bases: 7. The CDR3 DNA reads TGTGCTAGTGGTGGGTGGACTAGCGGGAGGCCGTACAATGAGCAGTTCTTC. It is translated as CASGGWTSGRPYNEQFF.

This chain uses TRBV15 with TRBJ2-3; 9 bases line up with TRBD1. The CDR3 consists of 16 residues. Germline lookup yields CDR1 LNHNV and CDR2 YYDKDF (reference sequence). Unmatched junction bases numbered 4, after V lost 2 bases and J lost 1 base. CDR3 coding DNA: TGTGCCACCAGCAGACTGACAGGGGGGGGCACAGATACGCAGTATTTT. It specifies CATSRLTGGGTDTQYF.

The chain links TRBV6-5 to TRBJ1-1; D remains ambiguous. Germline values: CDR1 MNHEY, CDR2 SVGAGI. The CDR3 loop spans 14 amino acids. The V gene lost 2 bases and the J gene lost 3 bases, with 10 bases spanning the gap. CDR3 nucleotide sequence: TGTGCCAGCAGTTACACGGTGCAATACACTGAAGCTTTCTTT. The encoded protein is CASSYTVQYTEAFF.

The chain links TRBV7-3 to TRBJ2-3, with a tentative D call TRBD2 (5 bases). This CDR3 contains 13 residues. V dropped 3 bases and J dropped 1 base, with 5 bases sitting between them. Germline V CDR1 and CDR2: SGHTA, FQGTGA. The DNA for the CDR3 is TGTGCCAGCAGCTTTAGCGGCACAGATACGCAGTATTTT. Its protein product is CASSFSGTDTQYF.

This clone was detected a few times. The chain has TRBV4-2 and TRBJ2-1; D gene uncertain. This CDR3 region has 13 residues. Germline assignment: CDR1 LGHNA and CDR2 YNFKEQ. V was trimmed by 0 bases and J by 4 bases, leaving 4 bases between them. The CDR3 here is CASSQDPYNEQFF. CDR3 DNA: TGTGCCAGCAGCCAAGACCCTTACAATGAGCAGTTCTTC.

This chain connects TRBV5-1 to TRBJ2-7, with 13 bases aligning to TRBD2. The CDR3 covers 18 residues. Trimming cost V 1 base and J 6 bases; bases outside gene matches: 13. Germline CDR1 reads SGHRS; CDR2 reads YFSETQ. The CDR3 is CASSLNSLAGGGYREQYF. The CDR3 DNA reads as TGCGCCAGCAGCTTGAACTCACTAGCGGGAGGGGGGTATCGCGAGCAGTACTTC.

This clone was seen only a few times. The J gene is TRBJ1-2, the V gene TRBV4-3; D remains unclear. Trimming took off 0 bases at V and 3 bases at J, with 14 bases between the two ends. Per germline, CDR1 LGHNA and CDR2 YSLEER. The CDR3 length is 16 residues. The CDR3 DNA reads as TGCGCCAGCAGCCAAGAATTAAGGACCAATTACTATGGCTACACCTTC. Residues: CASSQELRTNYYGYTF.

The chain joins TRBV11-2 to TRBJ1-5; the match to TRBD1 covers 7 bases. V lost 0 bases to trimming and J lost 4 bases; unmatched junction nucleotides: 9. The CDR3 contains 17 residues. CDR1 and CDR2 from the germline V gene are SGHAT and FQNNGV. The chain's CDR3 is CASSLDAQGRVNQPQHF. CDR3 sequence (DNA): TGTGCCAGCAGCTTAGATGCACAGGGGAGGGTAAATCAGCCCCAGCATTTT.

This chain joins TRBV27 and TRBJ2-2; D is perhaps TRBD1 (5 bases). CDR1 MNHEY and CDR2 SMNVEV come from the germline V gene (reference sequence). This CDR3 contains 14 residues. Trimming took off 6 bases at V and 1 base at J, with 9 bases between the two ends. The CDR3 coding sequence is TGTGCCAGCAGATGGGGCCTGAACACCGGGGAGCTGTTTTTT. Its translation is CASRWGLNTGELFF.

CDR3 sequence reads: CASSSQGSSGANVLTF. The CDR3 region has the DNA TGTGCCAGCAGCTCACAGGGTTCCTCTGGGGCCAACGTCCTGACTTTC. The chain links TRBV7-3 to TRBJ2-6; D might be TRBD1 (6 bases). V was shortened by 4 bases and J by 0 bases, with 10 bases between the two germline ends. Germline CDR1 is SGHTA and CDR2 is FQGTGA. This CDR3 is built from 16 residues.

To note about this clone: An end of the junction does not agree with germline; a read error may underlie this. This chain links TRBV29-1 with TRBJ2-1, with D hard to call. Germline V gives CDR1 SQVTM, CDR2 ANQGSEA. There are 13 residues in the CDR3. The CDR3 protein is CSVEGLSFNEQFF. In DNA form, the CDR3 reads TGCAGCGTTGAAGGATTGTCCTTCAATGAGCAGTTCTTC.

This sequence joins TRBV7-9 and TRBJ2-1; D is undetermined. Germline V gene data show CDR1 as SEHNR and CDR2 as FQNEAQ (reference sequence). The CDR3 is 8 amino acids. Trimming left V 8 bases short and J 13 bases short, with 6 bases between. This CDR3 reads CASSPQFF. DNA of the CDR3: TGTGCCAGCTCTCCTCAGTTCTTC.

This clone was observed once. The chain has TRBV7-8 and TRBJ2-7; tentative D call: TRBD1 (6 bases). This CDR3 comprises 16 residues. V was pared by 2 bases and J by 3 bases, with 17 bases between. CDR1 is SGHVS, CDR2 FQNEAQ, per germline. The CDR3 sequence: CASSLLGGLAFYEQYF. DNA of the CDR3: TGTGCCAGCAGCTTATTAGGGGGTCTCGCCTTCTACGAGCAGTACTTC.

The genes are TRBV28 and TRBJ2-2; a weak D match, TRBD2 (5 bases). With 4 bases removed from V and 8 bases from J, the gap between germline ends came to 11 bases. Germline CDR1 reads MDHEN; CDR2 reads SYDVKM. This CDR3 has 13 amino acids. CDR3 in DNA: TGTGCCAGCAGTTCCGGGGTATCGGGGGAGCTGTTTTTT. Residues: CASSSGVSGELFF. The full variable domain, with the rest looked up from reference TRBV28 and TRBJ2-2, is DVKVTQSSRYLVKRTGEKVFLECVQDMDHENMFWYRQDPGLGLRLIYFSYDVKMKEKGDIPEGYSVSREKKERFSLILESASTNQTSMYLCASSSGVSGELFFGEGSRLTVL.

This chain joins TRBV7-9 and TRBJ1-3, with D unresolved. V dropped 5 bases and J dropped 3 bases, with 5 bases sitting between them. Per the germline V gene, CDR1 is SEHNR and CDR2 is FQNEAQ (reference sequence). The CDR3 runs 12 residues. DNA of the CDR3: TGTGCCAGCAGCACCCATGGAAACACCATATATTTT. Protein sequence: CASSTHGNTIYF.

The genes are TRBV4-1 and TRBJ2-1; tentatively, D is TRBD2 (5 bases). Per germline, CDR1 MGHRA and CDR2 YSYEKL. This CDR3 region has 17 residues. Trimming stripped 0 bases from V and 1 base from J, with 13 bases between. CDR3 residues: CASSQELSADSYNEQFF. CDR3 nucleotide sequence: TGCGCCAGCAGCCAAGAACTATCAGCGGATTCCTACAATGAGCAGTTCTTC.

The rearrangement joins TRBV5-4 to TRBJ2-7; 8 bases map to TRBD2. CDR1 is SGHNT and CDR2 is YYREEE in the germline V gene (reference sequence). CDR3 length: 14 residues. J gave up 3 bases and V 4 bases, and 6 bases lay outside the gene matches. In DNA form, the CDR3 reads TGTGCCAGCAGCGCGGGACTAGTCTTCTACGAGCAGTACTTC. As protein: CASSAGLVFYEQYF.

This clone was observed a few times. The chain couples TRBV10-3 to TRBJ2-7; tentative D call: TRBD2 (6 bases). V lost 3 bases and J 3 bases, leaving 9 bases between the germline ends. The CDR3 runs 13 residues. Germline loops: CDR1 ENHRY, CDR2 SYGVKD. CDR3 region: CAISEVTSYEQYF. The CDR3 coding sequence is TGTGCCATCAGTGAAGTGACTAGCTACGAGCAGTACTTC.

V gene TRBV7-3 combines with J gene TRBJ2-2; 9 nucleotides line up with TRBD2. This CDR3 has 17 residues. V trimming: 5 bases; J trimming: 5 bases; junction bases outside the gene matches: 12. CDR1 is SGHTA, CDR2 FQGTGA, per germline. CDR3 coding DNA: TGTGCCAGCAGCCCCCTGGGCGGGAGGGCCAGAACCGGGGAGCTGTTTTTT. It specifies CASSPLGGRARTGELFF.

The genes are TRBV4-3 and TRBJ2-7, with TRBD2 identical over 12 bases. V dropped 4 bases and J dropped 5; count of bases not matched to a gene: 15. This CDR3 has 18 residues. Germline lookup yields CDR1 LGHNA and CDR2 YSLEER. DNA for the CDR3: TGCGCCAGCAGCCCGGACATAGAAGGACTAGCGGGAATCAACGAGCAGTACTTC. Its protein product is CASSPDIEGLAGINEQYF.

The chain couples TRBV19 to TRBJ1-2; D ambiguous. V lost 4 bases and J 3 bases, leaving 18 bases between the germline ends. In germline, CDR1 is LNHDA, CDR2 SQIVND (reference sequence). This CDR3 has 16 residues. Here the CDR3 DNA reads TGTGCCAGTAGTACCAGTTTACCCCCTTTTGACTATGGCTACACCTTC. Translated, it gives CASSTSLPPFDYGYTF.

The V gene is TRBV4-1, the J gene TRBJ2-2; unclear D gene. Germline assignment: CDR1 MGHRA and CDR2 YSYEKL. The CDR3 length is 15 residues. The V gene lost 1 base and the J gene lost 7 bases, with 13 bases spanning the gap. Here the CDR3 reads CASSQGDLRGGELFF. CDR3 nucleotides: TGCGCCAGCAGCCAAGGAGACTTAAGAGGCGGGGAGCTGTTTTTT.

This chain joins TRBV6-1 and TRBJ2-2; 9 bases map to TRBD1. V trimming: 6 bases; J trimming: 13 bases; junction bases outside the gene matches: 12. Germline values: CDR1 MNHNS, CDR2 SASEGT. This CDR3 spans 14 amino acids. This CDR3 is CASSDGQGWSGLFF. CDR3 in DNA: TGTGCCAGCAGCGACGGACAGGGGTGGAGTGGGCTGTTTTTT.

On this clone: The same CDR3 arises from other DNA sequences in this sample as well. The chain employs TRBV4-2 and TRBJ2-7; 7 bases are shared with TRBD2. The CDR3 has 19 residues. J gave up 0 bases and V 0 bases, and 14 bases lay outside the gene matches. The germline V gene has CDR1 LGHNA and CDR2 YNFKEQ. CDR3 nucleotide sequence: TGTGCCAGCAGCCAAGAATTGGCTAGCGGCCCGGGAAGCTCCTACGAGCAGTACTTC. It is translated as CASSQELASGPGSSYEQYF.

This clone was found a few times. The rearrangement uses TRBV29-1 and TRBJ1-1; D possibly corresponds to TRBD1 (5 bases). This CDR3 has 11 amino acids. V lost 7 bases and J lost 8, with 14 bases in between. CDR1 and CDR2 from the germline V gene are SQVTM and ANQGSEA. CDR3 DNA: TGCAGCGGGGTATGGGACCCCGAAGCTTTCTTT. It yields the protein CSGVWDPEAFF.

This clone was recorded a few times. The chain uses TRBV5-6 and TRBJ1-5; D is unresolved. Germline lookup yields CDR1 SGHDT and CDR2 YYEEEE. The CDR3 spans 14 residues. Trimming left V 0 bases short and J 6 bases short, with 10 bases between. CDR3 sequence (DNA): TGTGCCAGCAGCTTGGCCTGGGGAACTCAGCCCCAGCATTTT. This sequence encodes CASSLAWGTQPQHF.

This chain links TRBV9 with TRBJ1-3; D possibly corresponds to TRBD1 (5 bases). Looked up from germline, CDR1 is SGDLS and CDR2 is YYNGEE. This CDR3 has 17 amino acids. Between the trimmed V and J ends, which lost 3 bases and 5 bases, there was a span of 21 bases. The CDR3 spells CASSAKTGTAIRNTIYF. The CDR3 DNA is TGTGCCAGCAGCGCAAAAACCGGGACGGCTATTAGAAACACCATATATTTT. The full variable domain, completed using reference TRBV9 and TRBJ1-3, is DSGVTQTPKHLITATGQRVTLRCSPRSGDLSVYWYQQSLDQGLQFLIQYYNGEERAKGNILERFSAQQFPDLHSELNLSSLELGDSALYFCASSAKTGTAIRNTIYFGEGSWLTVV.

This chain joins TRBV28 and TRBJ2-7; D possibly corresponds to TRBD2 (6 bases). Germline V gene sequence: CDR1 MDHEN, CDR2 SYDVKM. V shed 1 base and J shed 0 bases, with 13 bases lying between them. The CDR3 spans 16 residues. This CDR3 is CASSLYGGGNSYEQYF. The CDR3 nucleotides are TGTGCCAGCAGTTTATACGGAGGCGGGAACTCCTACGAGCAGTACTTC.

The chain carries TRBV9 and TRBJ2-7; D might be TRBD2 (6 bases). The V and J ends lost 4 bases and 0 bases respectively, with 17 bases between them. The CDR3 has 16 amino acids. Germline CDR1 SGDLS, CDR2 YYNGEE. CDR3 coding DNA: TGTGCCAGCAGCTTTGGATGGGGGGAAGCCTCCTACGAGCAGTACTTC. It codes for CASSFGWGEASYEQYF.